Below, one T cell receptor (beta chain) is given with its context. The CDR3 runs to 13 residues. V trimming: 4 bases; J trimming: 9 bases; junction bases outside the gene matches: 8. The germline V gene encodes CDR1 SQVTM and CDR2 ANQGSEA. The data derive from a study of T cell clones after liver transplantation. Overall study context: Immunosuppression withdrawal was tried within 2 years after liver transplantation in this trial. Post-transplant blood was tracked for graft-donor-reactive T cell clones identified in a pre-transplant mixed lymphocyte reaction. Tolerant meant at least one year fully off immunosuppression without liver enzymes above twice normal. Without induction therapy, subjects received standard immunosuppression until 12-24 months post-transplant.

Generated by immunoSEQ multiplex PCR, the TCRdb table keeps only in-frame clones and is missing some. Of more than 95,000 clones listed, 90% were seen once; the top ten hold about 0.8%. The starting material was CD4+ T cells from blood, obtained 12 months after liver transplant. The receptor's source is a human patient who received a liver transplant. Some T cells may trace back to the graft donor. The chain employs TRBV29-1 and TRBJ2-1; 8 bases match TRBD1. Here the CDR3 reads CSVVAGGRIEQFF. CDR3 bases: TGCAGCGTTGTGGCAGGGGGCCGTATTGAGCAGTTCTTC.